Following are 21 T cell receptor beta chains from one sample sequenced in a study of identical twins. TCRdb recomputed calls from the 5' RACE reads with MiXCR, one row per CDR3 protein. This table holds about 190,000 distinct CDR3 sequences, around 15% found once. These data are also associated with another study on T cells expressing NK-cell markers.

Sequencing was done on a sample of CD8+ T cells sorted from blood. These receptors originate from a woman aged 18 to 35 in good health.

The rearrangement links TRBV27 to TRBJ1-1; 7 nucleotides line up with TRBD1. The CDR3 sequence is 14 residues long. Germline lookup yields CDR1 MNHEY and CDR2 SMNVEV (reference sequence). V gave up 5 bases and J gave up 4 bases; unmatched junction bases: 7. The CDR3 DNA follows: TGTGCCAGCAGTACCCTAGGGGGCGTCACTGAAGCTTTCTTT. It codes for CASSTLGGVTEAFF.

This clonotype occurred a few times. The chain carries TRBV7-9 and TRBJ1-2, with 7 bases that match TRBD1. The CDR3 runs 12 residues. CDR1 SEHNR and CDR2 FQNEAQ come from the germline V gene (reference sequence). Trimming at V came to 4 bases and at J to 8 bases, leaving 4 bases not matched to a gene. For the CDR3, the DNA is TGTGCCAGCAGCTCCGACAGGGAGGGCTACACCTTC. It encodes CASSSDREGYTF. The whole variable domain, filled in from reference TRBV7-9 and TRBJ1-2, reads DTGVSQNPRHKITKRGQNVTFRCDPISEHNRLYWYRQTLGQGPEFLTYFQNEAQLEKSRLLSDRFSAERPKGSFSTLEIQRTEQGDSAMYLCASSSDREGYTFGSGTRLTVV.

This clonotype was counted only a few times. The junction shows a germline mismatch at one end, possibly a read error. The chain combines TRBV11-1 with TRBJ2-2; 13 bases map to TRBD2. The CDR3 covers 19 residues. Germline lookup yields CDR1 SGHAT and CDR2 FQDESV (reference sequence). The CDR3, as DNA: TGTGCCAGCAGCTTGCTCCGGTTAGGGACTAGCGGGAACGCCGGGGAGCTGTTTTTT. Its protein is CASSLLRLGTSGNAGELFF.

In this sample, this clonotype turned up many times. This rearrangement joins TRBV12-3 or TRBV12-4 to TRBJ2-6; D uncertain. The CDR3 loop spans 12 amino acids. Between the trimmed V and J ends, which lost 9 bases and 4 bases, there was a span of 7 bases. The CDR3, as DNA: TGTGCCAGTAAGGGCGGGGCCAACGTCCTGACTTTC. Protein: CASKGGANVLTF.

The table lists this clonotype with a few counts. The chain combines TRBV9 with TRBJ1-2; possibly TRBD1 for D (6 bases). Trimming pared 3 bases from V and 6 bases from J, leaving 15 bases between. This CDR3 is 14 amino acids long. Germline V gene data show CDR1 as SGDLS and CDR2 as YYNGEE. CDR3 protein: CASSEFNGGHGYTF. In DNA form, the CDR3 reads TGTGCCAGCAGCGAGTTCAACGGGGGGCATGGCTACACCTTC.

Only a few counts were recorded for this clonotype. The chain carries TRBV29-1 and TRBJ2-1; D remains unclear. The CDR3 totals 16 residues. Germline assignment: CDR1 SQVTM and CDR2 ANQGSEA. Between the trimmed V and J ends, which lost 8 bases and 3 bases, there was a span of 23 bases. The CDR3 nucleotides read TGCAGCATTCTGGGAAGGGTTGGATTAAACTACAATGAGCAGTTCTTC. It translates to CSILGRVGLNYNEQFF.

This clonotype was seen once. The chain has TRBV5-6 and TRBJ2-1; tentatively, D is TRBD2 (7 bases). In germline, CDR1 is SGHDT, CDR2 YYEEEE. V shed 4 bases and J shed 2 bases, with 16 bases lying between them. The length of the CDR3 is 16 residues. Here the CDR3 reads CASSPVGGAAYNEQFF. The CDR3 nucleotides are TGTGCCAGCAGCCCGGTAGGGGGGGCTGCCTACAATGAGCAGTTCTTC.

V gene TRBV27 combines with J gene TRBJ1-3; D remains unclear. Germline V gene lookup returns CDR1 MNHEY and CDR2 SMNVEV (reference sequence). Trimming took off 6 bases at V and 0 bases at J, with 6 bases between the two ends. CDR3 length: 13 residues. CDR3 protein: CASRTLSGNTIYF. The CDR3 nucleotides are TGTGCCAGCAGAACACTCTCTGGAAACACCATATATTTT.

This clonotype was observed a handful of times. CDR3 loop: CSVPGQNSYEQYF. CDR3 coding DNA: TGCAGCGTTCCCGGACAGAACTCCTACGAGCAGTACTTC. This chain uses TRBV29-1 with TRBJ2-7; tentative D call: TRBD1 (6 bases). The length of the CDR3 is 13 residues. The V end lost 5 bases, the J end lost 0 bases, and 11 bases lay between the germline ends. Germline CDR1 is SQVTM and CDR2 is ANQGSEA.

The chain combines TRBV9 with TRBJ2-7; D possibly corresponds to TRBD2 (5 bases). Germline loops: CDR1 SGDLS, CDR2 YYNGEE. This CDR3 spans 14 amino acids. Trimming left V 4 bases short and J 2 bases short, with 13 bases between. CDR3 region: CASSKREATYEQYF. The DNA for the CDR3 is TGTGCCAGCAGCAAACGGGAAGCAACCTACGAGCAGTACTTC.

The V and J genes are TRBV14 and TRBJ2-5; no clear D gene. V was shortened by 4 bases and J by 0 bases, with 12 bases between the two germline ends. Germline assignment: CDR1 SGHDN and CDR2 FVKESK. This CDR3 contains 15 residues. CDR3 nucleotides: TGTGCCAGCAGCCGCGACCGGACGTACCAAGAGACCCAGTACTTC. Encoded protein: CASSRDRTYQETQYF.

The chain carries TRBV6-1 and TRBJ2-7; D gene uncertain. Looked up from germline, CDR1 is MNHNS and CDR2 is SASEGT. V was trimmed by 9 bases and J by 0 bases, leaving 6 bases between them. The CDR3 has 11 residues. The CDR3 DNA is TGTGCCAGTGACACCTCCTACGAGCAGTACTTC. Protein sequence: CASDTSYEQYF.

This clonotype was seen more than once but under ten times. The chain employs TRBV12-3 or TRBV12-4 and TRBJ2-3; D unclear. CDR3 length equals 16 residues. Trimming stripped 2 bases from V and 0 bases from J, with 12 bases between. The CDR3 is CASSLKTSPSTDTQYF. In nucleotides, the CDR3 is TGTGCCAGCAGTTTAAAGACCTCCCCTAGCACAGATACGCAGTATTTT.

The table lists this clonotype with a few counts. CDR3 nucleotide sequence: TGTGCCAGCAGTTTCCGTCTTGGTGATGGCTACACCTTC. It is translated as CASSFRLGDGYTF. The chain combines TRBV12-3 or TRBV12-4 with TRBJ1-2; the D is unclear. The CDR3 totals 13 residues. Trimming removed 3 bases at V and 6 bases at J, with 11 bases between.

The chain carries TRBV7-6 and TRBJ2-7; unclear D gene. Germline lookup yields CDR1 SGHVS and CDR2 FNYEAQ. Trimming took off 1 base at V and 3 bases at J, with 13 bases between the two ends. The CDR3 has 15 amino acids. The CDR3 reads CASSLESGISYEQYF. CDR3 DNA: TGTGCCAGCAGCTTAGAATCTGGCATTAGCTACGAGCAGTACTTC.

This clonotype was counted at least ten times. The V gene is TRBV10-2, the J gene TRBJ1-1; no reliable D call. The CDR3 runs to 12 residues. Germline V gene data show CDR1 as WSHSY and CDR2 as SAAADI. V was trimmed by 2 bases and J by 1 base, leaving 2 bases between them. The CDR3 DNA reads as TGCGCCAGCAGTGAGGCGAACACTGAAGCTTTCTTT. Translating it yields CASSEANTEAFF.

This clonotype was seen ten or more times. The chain employs TRBV2 and TRBJ2-5; D call uncertain. Germline V gene lookup returns CDR1 SNHLY and CDR2 FYNNEI. V shed 6 bases and J shed 4 bases, with 3 bases lying between them. The CDR3 spans 10 residues. This CDR3 is CASRGETQYF. The CDR3 nucleotides read TGTGCCAGCAGAGGAGAGACCCAGTACTTC.

V is TRBV27 and J is TRBJ2-3; D is unresolved. CDR3 length equals 14 residues. Trimming removed 3 bases at V and 1 base at J, with 8 bases between. In germline, CDR1 is MNHEY, CDR2 SMNVEV (reference sequence). CDR3 in amino acids: CASSFGLGTDTQYF. CDR3 nucleotides: TGTGCCAGCAGTTTCGGGTTGGGCACAGATACGCAGTATTTT.

This clonotype was counted between two and nine times. This chain links TRBV9 with TRBJ2-2; no clear D. Germline V gene data show CDR1 as SGDLS and CDR2 as YYNGEE. CDR3 size: 12 residues. V gave up 6 bases and J gave up 4 bases, with 7 bases separating them. CDR3 in amino acids: CASTGATGELFF. The DNA of the CDR3 is TGTGCCAGCACCGGCGCCACCGGGGAGCTGTTTTTT.

The chain uses TRBV5-8 and TRBJ2-4; a possible D gene is TRBD1 (6 bases). Germline V gene lookup returns CDR1 SGHTS and CDR2 YDEGEE. The V end was cut by 0 bases, the J end by 9 bases, with 16 bases between. This CDR3 spans 15 amino acids. Here the CDR3 DNA reads TGTGCCAGCAGCTTGGCACAGGGCGTCGCGAGCATTCAGTACTTC. Encoded protein: CASSLAQGVASIQYF.

This clonotype was seen repeatedly, ten times or more. The rearrangement joins TRBV27 to TRBJ2-1; D gene unclear. Germline V gene sequence: CDR1 MNHEY, CDR2 SMNVEV (reference sequence). The CDR3 is made up of 13 amino acids. Trimming took 5 bases from V and 4 from J, leaving 9 bases between them. CDR3 protein: CASSGSEYNEQFF. In DNA form, the CDR3 reads TGTGCCAGCAGTGGCTCCGAATACAATGAGCAGTTCTTC.